This T cell receptor beta chain comes out of a study of response to subunit inactivated influenza vaccine. Note on this clonotype: Its target is unknown.

TCRdb re-derived calls from the RT-PCR reads in MiXCR, one entry per CDR3 protein. The sample carries about 520,000 distinct CDR3 sequences, about 25% recorded once. Study results and caveats: Every seasonal influenza vaccination brings in few new T cells, the authors suggested.

Trimming took off 5 bases at V and 4 bases at J, with 5 bases between the two ends. CDR1 and CDR2 from the germline V gene are LGHDT and YNNKEL (reference sequence). This CDR3 is built from 11 residues. The chain recombines TRBV3-1 with TRBJ1-2; no definite D call. The TCR was taken from a man aged 50-59 years who received an inactivated influenza vaccine. Specimen: CD4+ T cells sorted from PBMCs, collected around 5 days after vaccination. The chain's CDR3 is CASSGLYGYTF. In DNA form, the CDR3 reads TGTGCCAGCAGCGGCCTCTATGGCTACACCTTC. The full variable domain, rest sourced from reference TRBV3-1 and TRBJ1-2, is DTAVSQTPKYLVTQMGNDKSIKCEQNLGHDTMYWYKQDSKKFLKIMFSYNNKELIINETVPNRFSPKSPDKAHLNLHINSLELGDSAVYFCASSGLYGYTFGSGTRLTVV.